These 27 T cell receptor beta chains came from one sample sequenced in a study of technical replicates of blood from a few donors. The repertoire was sequenced with immunoSEQ multiplex PCR; TCRdb's copy has only in-frame clones and lacks some. Of some 60,000 clones listed, 91% are singletons. Sequencing was carried out using PBMCs. The source is a human donor in good health. Some clones in this sample may be carry-over from other donors' samples.

This clone has only one observation. This sequence joins TRBV5-1 and TRBJ1-1; D might be TRBD1 (5 bases). The germline V gene has CDR1 SGHRS and CDR2 YFSETQ. Trimming removed 1 base from V and 0 bases from J, with 16 bases in between. The CDR3 spans 17 residues. Written as DNA, the CDR3 is TGCGCCAGCAGCTTGTCTTTGGGACGGACTATGAACACTGAAGCTTTCTTT. Translated, it gives CASSLSLGRTMNTEAFF. Full variable domain (outside the CDR3, taken from reference TRBV5-1 and TRBJ1-1): KAGVTQTPRYLIKTRGQQVTLSCSPISGHRSVSWYQQTPGQGLQFLFEYFSETQRNKGNFPGRFSGRQFSNSRSEMNVSTLELGDSALYLCASSLSLGRTMNTEAFFGQGTRLTVV.

CDR3 sequence reads: CASSLNEKLFF. The DNA for the CDR3 is TGTGCCAGCTCACTTAATGAAAAACTGTTTTTT. The chain employs TRBV6-1 and TRBJ1-4; no firm D call. V lost 8 bases and J 4 bases, leaving 5 bases between the germline ends. This CDR3 comprises 11 residues. CDR1 and CDR2 from the germline V gene are MNHNS and SASEGT.

The V and J genes are TRBV5-8 and TRBJ2-3; 9 bases fit TRBD1. The germline V gene has CDR1 SGHTS and CDR2 YDEGEE. The CDR3 extends over 14 amino acids. After removal of 6 bases from V and 1 base from J, the junction contained 3 bases not matched to a gene. The CDR3 bases are TGTGCCAGCACCCGGGACAGGGGCACAGATACGCAGTATTTT. It is translated as CASTRDRGTDTQYF.

The chain links TRBV5-1 to TRBJ2-6; 7 bases match TRBD2. The CDR3 is 15 amino acids. Germline CDR1 is SGHRS and CDR2 is YFSETQ. J was trimmed by 4 bases and V by 7 bases; bases with no gene match: 8. The CDR3 here is CASGGGSSGANVLTF. The CDR3 nucleotides are TGCGCCAGCGGGGGGGGTAGCTCAGGGGCCAACGTCCTGACTTTC.

The chain couples TRBV7-9 to TRBJ2-1; no firm D call. V was trimmed by 3 bases and J by 9 bases, leaving 9 bases between them. The CDR3 spans 12 residues. The germline CDR1 and CDR2 sequences are SEHNR and FQNEAQ (reference sequence). CDR3 protein: CASSFNSGEQFF. For the CDR3, the DNA is TGTGCCAGCAGCTTCAATTCGGGTGAGCAGTTCTTC.

The V and J genes are TRBV6-5 and TRBJ2-7, with a weak D call TRBD2 (6 bases). Trimming removed 6 bases from V and 3 bases from J, with 9 bases in between. The CDR3 length is 12 residues. Germline V CDR1 and CDR2: MNHEY, SVGAGI. DNA for the CDR3: TGTGCCAGCAGGGACGGGGGCTACGAGCAGTACTTC. Translation gives CASRDGGYEQYF.

The chain couples TRBV15 to TRBJ2-2; 8 bases map to TRBD2. The CDR3 contains 15 residues. The germline CDR1 and CDR2 sequences are LNHNV and YYDKDF (reference sequence). The J segment lost 7 bases and the V segment lost 0 bases, leaving 4 bases of the junction unmatched. The DNA for the CDR3 is TGTGCCACCAGCAGAGAATCGGGGGGGCGCGGGGAGCTGTTTTTT. Translation: CATSRESGGRGELFF.

The chain uses TRBV4-1 and TRBJ2-2, with D perhaps TRBD1 (7 bases). The CDR3 totals 19 residues. V was trimmed by 2 bases and J by 3 bases, leaving 22 bases between them. The germline V gene encodes CDR1 MGHRA and CDR2 YSYEKL. CDR3: CASSQIGRTDRVDTGELFF. CDR3 coding DNA: TGCGCCAGCAGCCAAATAGGGAGGACCGACAGGGTTGACACCGGGGAGCTGTTTTTT.

V usage is TRBV5-6 and J usage is TRBJ1-1; D uncertain. The CDR3 contains 11 residues. With 0 bases removed from V and 6 bases from J, the gap between germline ends came to 3 bases. The V gene's germline CDR1 is SGHDT and CDR2 YYEEEE. CDR3 DNA sequence: TGTGCCAGCAGCTTGGACTCTGAAGCTTTCTTT. Translation: CASSLDSEAFF.

The CDR3 loop reads CASSLFLDRGQETQYF. CDR3 in DNA: TGTGCCAGCAGCTTATTTCTGGACAGGGGTCAAGAGACCCAGTACTTC. V and J are TRBV7-9 and TRBJ2-5, with 9 bases fitting TRBD1. V was clipped by 2 bases and J by 2 bases; unmatched bases: 6. The germline V gene has CDR1 SEHNR and CDR2 FQNEAQ (reference sequence). This CDR3 region has 16 residues.

The chain employs TRBV7-2 and TRBJ1-5; D is unclear. Germline V CDR1 and CDR2: SGHTA, FQGNSA. The CDR3 extends over 14 amino acids. Trimming cost V 4 bases and J 4 bases, with 11 bases left between them. The CDR3 DNA is TGTGCCAGCAGCTCACGGACGGGGAATCAGCCCCAGCATTTT. This sequence encodes CASSSRTGNQPQHF.

The rearrangement uses TRBV5-6 and TRBJ2-5, with 9 bases aligning to TRBD2. V dropped 0 bases and J dropped 0; count of bases not matched to a gene: 3. Germline-derived CDR1 and CDR2 are SGHDT and YYEEEE. This CDR3 has 16 amino acids. CDR3 nucleotides: TGTGCCAGCAGCTTGGTGAGCGGGGGGTACCAAGAGACCCAGTACTTC. This translates into CASSLVSGGYQETQYF. The full variable domain, in which reference TRBV5-6 and TRBJ2-5 provide the parts outside the CDR3, is DAGVTQSPTHLIKTRGQQVTLRCSPKSGHDTVSWYQQALGQGPQFIFQYYEEEERQRGNFPDRFSGHQFPNYSSELNVNALLLGDSALYLCASSLVSGGYQETQYFGPGTRLLVL.

The chain has TRBV6-1 and TRBJ2-7, with 10 positions matching TRBD1. Trimming cost V 4 bases and J 1 base; bases outside gene matches: 4. The germline CDR1 and CDR2 sequences are MNHNS and SASEGT. The CDR3 is made up of 15 amino acids. The DNA for the CDR3 is TGTGCCAGCAGTGGTCCGGGACAGGGGTCCTACGAGCAGTACTTC. It encodes CASSGPGQGSYEQYF.

The genes are TRBV7-2 and TRBJ1-1; the D gene is possibly TRBD1 (5 bases). CDR1 is SGHTA, CDR2 FQGNSA, per germline. The CDR3 covers 18 residues. V gave up 2 bases and J gave up 0 bases, with 19 bases separating them. CDR3 sequence: CASSLFYFEQEMNTEAFF. In DNA, the CDR3 is TGTGCCAGCAGCTTATTCTATTTTGAACAGGAGATGAACACTGAAGCTTTCTTT.

The V and J genes are TRBV29-1 and TRBJ2-5; D is unclear. There are 12 residues in the CDR3. Trimming took off 4 bases at V and 2 bases at J, with 8 bases between the two ends. Per germline, CDR1 SQVTM and CDR2 ANQGSEA. The CDR3: CSVAQKQETQYF. Written as DNA, the CDR3 is TGCAGCGTTGCCCAGAAACAAGAGACCCAGTACTTC.

This clone was recorded once. The V gene is TRBV6-5, the J gene TRBJ1-4; 8 bases are shared with TRBD1. The CDR3 totals 13 residues. Trimming took 7 bases from V and 7 from J; bases not matched to a gene: 5. Germline V gene sequence: CDR1 MNHEY, CDR2 SVGAGI. CDR3 in amino acids: CASKGTGFEKLFF. The CDR3 DNA reads as TGTGCCAGCAAAGGGACAGGATTTGAAAAACTGTTTTTT.

The V gene is TRBV5-5, the J gene TRBJ2-6; D gene unclear. Germline V CDR1 and CDR2: SGHKS, YYEKEE (reference sequence). V was shortened by 4 bases and J by 0 bases, with 11 bases between the two germline ends. This CDR3 is built from 16 residues. CDR3 in amino acids: CASSPTQSSGANVLTF. The CDR3 bases are TGTGCCAGCAGCCCAACACAGAGCTCTGGGGCCAACGTCCTGACTTTC.

This clone has a single count. CDR3 loop: CASSLGGRTDTQYF. CDR3 coding DNA: TGTGCCAGTAGTCTTGGCGGCCGCACAGATACGCAGTATTTT. This sequence joins TRBV19 and TRBJ2-3; D unresolved. Trimming took 5 bases from V and 1 from J, leaving 10 bases between them. The CDR3 totals 14 residues. CDR1 is LNHDA and CDR2 is SQIVND in the germline V gene (reference sequence). Together with reference TRBV19 and TRBJ2-3, the CDR3 gives the full variable domain: DGGITQSPKYLFRKEGQNVTLSCEQNLNHDAMYWYRQDPGQGLRLIYYSQIVNDFQKGDIAEGYSVSREKKESFPLTVTSAQKNPTAFYLCASSLGGRTDTQYFGPGTRLTVL.

Relative to its sample, this clone is large. The gene calls are TRBV7-9 and TRBJ2-1; 9 bases fit TRBD2. Per the germline V gene, CDR1 is SEHNR and CDR2 is FQNEAQ (reference sequence). With V trimmed by 4 bases and J by 0 bases, 13 bases remained unmatched. This CDR3 has 19 amino acids. CDR3 DNA sequence: TGTGCCAGCAGCTACCGGAAAACTAGCGGGCGTAGCTCCTACAATGAGCAGTTCTTC. Its protein is CASSYRKTSGRSSYNEQFF. The whole variable domain, filled in from reference TRBV7-9 and TRBJ2-1, reads DTGVSQNPRHKITKRGQNVTFRCDPISEHNRLYWYRQTLGQGPEFLTYFQNEAQLEKSRLLSDRFSAERPKGSFSTLEIQRTEQGDSAMYLCASSYRKTSGRSSYNEQFFGPGTRLTVL.

DNA of the CDR3: TGCAGCGCCTCTCGAGACAGGGGGCCTGAAGCTTTCTTT. Its protein is CSASRDRGPEAFF. This chain joins TRBV29-1 and TRBJ1-1; 10 positions match TRBD1. The CDR3 length is 13 residues. The V gene's germline CDR1 is SQVTM and CDR2 ANQGSEA. The V gene end was trimmed by 7 bases and the J gene end by 6 bases; junction bases not matched to a gene: 8.

This chain links TRBV7-7 with TRBJ2-5; 7 nucleotides match TRBD1. The CDR3 is 13 residues long. Trimming at V came to 4 bases and at J to 4 bases, leaving 3 bases not matched to a gene. The germline V gene has CDR1 SSHAT and CDR2 FNYEAQ (reference sequence). In DNA form, the CDR3 reads TGTGCCAGCAGCTCCACAGGGGTAGAGACCCAGTACTTC. Residues: CASSSTGVETQYF.

The chain carries TRBV5-4 and TRBJ1-4, with 8 bases aligning to TRBD1. CDR1 is SGHNT, CDR2 YYREEE, per germline (reference sequence). The CDR3 consists of 14 residues. V shed 4 bases, J shed 7 bases, and the junction held 6 bases outside the gene matches. In nucleotides, the CDR3 is TGTGCCAGCAGCCAACAGGGGGTTAGTGAAAAACTGTTTTTT. Translating gives CASSQQGVSEKLFF.

The genes are TRBV5-1 and TRBJ2-3; 8 bases fit TRBD1. The germline V gene has CDR1 SGHRS and CDR2 YFSETQ. The junction had 5 bases not matched to a gene; V was cut back by 1 base and J by 1 base. The CDR3 consists of 16 residues. CDR3 coding DNA: TGCGCCAGCAGCTTGTCGGCGGGACAGGGCACAGATACGCAGTATTTT. Translated, it gives CASSLSAGQGTDTQYF. Complete variable domain (other parts from reference TRBV5-1 and TRBJ2-3): KAGVTQTPRYLIKTRGQQVTLSCSPISGHRSVSWYQQTPGQGLQFLFEYFSETQRNKGNFPGRFSGRQFSNSRSEMNVSTLELGDSALYLCASSLSAGQGTDTQYFGPGTRLTVL.

Within the sample, this clone is medium-sized. J is TRBJ2-7 and V is TRBV4-3; TRBD1 might be the D (6 bases). The ends were cut back, 0 bases at V and 2 bases at J, with 11 bases in the middle. The CDR3 runs 15 residues. CDR1 LGHNA and CDR2 YSLEER come from the germline V gene. The CDR3 region has the DNA TGCGCCAGCAGCCAAGATAGGACAGCCACCTACGAGCAGTACTTC. Translating gives CASSQDRTATYEQYF.

The chain links TRBV7-2 to TRBJ1-2; 9 bases agree with TRBD1. This CDR3 has 15 residues. In germline, CDR1 is SGHTA, CDR2 FQGNSA. Trimming took 5 bases from V and 4 from J; bases not matched to a gene: 8. In nucleotides, the CDR3 is TGTGCCAGCAGCGCTGACAGGGGGGAGATCTATGGCTACACCTTC. Translating gives CASSADRGEIYGYTF.

This chain links TRBV4-3 with TRBJ1-4, with D possibly matching TRBD1 (6 bases). The V end was cut by 0 bases, the J end by 8 bases, with 13 bases between. Germline V CDR1 and CDR2: LGHNA, YSLEER. This CDR3 has 15 amino acids. CDR3 DNA sequence: TGCGCCAGCAGCCAAGAGTGGACAGCCGGCGAAAAACTGTTTTTT. Its translation is CASSQEWTAGEKLFF.

The V gene is TRBV6-5, the J gene TRBJ2-3; TRBD2 is a possible D gene (5 bases). The V gene's germline CDR1 is MNHEY and CDR2 SVGAGI. Trimming removed 2 bases from V and 2 bases from J, with 11 bases in between. The CDR3 sequence is 15 residues long. The CDR3 sequence: CASSYSGRTTDTQYF. For the CDR3, the DNA is TGTGCCAGCAGTTACAGCGGCAGAACCACAGATACGCAGTATTTT.